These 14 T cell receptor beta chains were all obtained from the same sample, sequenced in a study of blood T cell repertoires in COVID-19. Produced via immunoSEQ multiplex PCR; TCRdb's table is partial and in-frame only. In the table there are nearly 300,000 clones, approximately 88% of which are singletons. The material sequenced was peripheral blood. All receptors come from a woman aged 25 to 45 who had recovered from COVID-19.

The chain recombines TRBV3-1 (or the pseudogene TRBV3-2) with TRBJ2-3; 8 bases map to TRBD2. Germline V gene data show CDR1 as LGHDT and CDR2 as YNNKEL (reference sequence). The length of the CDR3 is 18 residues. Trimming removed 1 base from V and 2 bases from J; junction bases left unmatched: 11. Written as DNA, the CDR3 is TGTGCCAGCAGCCAAGGTCTCATTGCGGGGGGATACACAGATACGCAGTATTTT. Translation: CASSQGLIAGGYTDTQYF.

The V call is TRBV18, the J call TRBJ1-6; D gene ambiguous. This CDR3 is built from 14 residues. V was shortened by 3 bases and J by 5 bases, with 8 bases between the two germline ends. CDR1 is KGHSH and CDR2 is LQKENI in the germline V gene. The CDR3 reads CASSPVPDNSPLHF. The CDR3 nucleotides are TGTGCCAGCTCACCGGTCCCAGATAATTCACCCCTCCACTTT. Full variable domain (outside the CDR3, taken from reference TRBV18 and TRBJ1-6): NAGVMQNPRHLVRRRGQEARLRCSPMKGHSHVYWYRQLPEEGLKFMVYLQKENIIDESGMPKERFSAEFPKEGPSILRIQQVVRGDSAAYFCASSPVPDNSPLHFGNGTRLTVT.

CDR3 residues: CSASQTEAFF. CDR3 nucleotide sequence: TGCAGTGCTAGTCAGACTGAAGCTTTCTTT. This chain links TRBV20-1 with TRBJ1-1; D gene ambiguous. V was clipped by 3 bases and J by 5 bases, with 4 bases between them. Germline V gene lookup returns CDR1 DFQATT and CDR2 SNEGSKA (reference sequence). The CDR3 consists of 10 residues.

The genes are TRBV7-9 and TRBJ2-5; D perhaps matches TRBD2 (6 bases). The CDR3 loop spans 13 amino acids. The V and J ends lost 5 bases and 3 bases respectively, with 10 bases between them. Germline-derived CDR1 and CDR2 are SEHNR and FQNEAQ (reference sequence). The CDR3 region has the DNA TGTGCCAGCAGCGGGTGGAGGGAAGAGACCCAGTACTTC. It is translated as CASSGWREETQYF.

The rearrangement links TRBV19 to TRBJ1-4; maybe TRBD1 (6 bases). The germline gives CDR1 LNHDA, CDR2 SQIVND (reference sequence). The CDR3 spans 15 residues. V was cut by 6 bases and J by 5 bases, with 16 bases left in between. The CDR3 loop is CASRSVGGRNEKLFF. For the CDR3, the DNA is TGTGCCAGTAGGTCCGTCGGGGGGCGGAATGAAAAACTGTTTTTT.

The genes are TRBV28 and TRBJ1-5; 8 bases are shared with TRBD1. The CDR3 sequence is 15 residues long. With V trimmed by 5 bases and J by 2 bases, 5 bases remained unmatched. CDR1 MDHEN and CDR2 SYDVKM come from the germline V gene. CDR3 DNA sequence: TGTGCCAGCAGTCCGGCGACAGGGGGCAATCAGCCCCAGCATTTT. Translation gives CASSPATGGNQPQHF. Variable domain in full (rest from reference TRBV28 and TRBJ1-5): DVKVTQSSRYLVKRTGEKVFLECVQDMDHENMFWYRQDPGLGLRLIYFSYDVKMKEKGDIPEGYSVSREKKERFSLILESASTNQTSMYLCASSPATGGNQPQHFGDGTRLSIL.

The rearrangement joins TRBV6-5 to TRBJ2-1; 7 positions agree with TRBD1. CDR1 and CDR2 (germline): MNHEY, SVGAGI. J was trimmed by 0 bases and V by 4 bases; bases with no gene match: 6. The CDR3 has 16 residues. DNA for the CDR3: TGTGCCAGCAGTTCCCCCCGGGACAGCTCCTACAATGAGCAGTTCTTC. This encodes CASSSPRDSSYNEQFF.

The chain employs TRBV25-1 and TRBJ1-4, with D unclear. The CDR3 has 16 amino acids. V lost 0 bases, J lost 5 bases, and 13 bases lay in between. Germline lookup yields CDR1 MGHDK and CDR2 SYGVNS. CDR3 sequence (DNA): TGTGCCAGCAGTGAATATTCCGGGTACAACAATGAAAAACTGTTTTTT. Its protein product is CASSEYSGYNNEKLFF.

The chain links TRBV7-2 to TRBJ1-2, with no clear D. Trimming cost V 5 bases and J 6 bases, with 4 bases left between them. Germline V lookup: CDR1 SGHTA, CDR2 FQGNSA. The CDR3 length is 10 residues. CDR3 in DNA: TGTGCCAGCAGCGGCAATGGCTACACCTTC. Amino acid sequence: CASSGNGYTF.

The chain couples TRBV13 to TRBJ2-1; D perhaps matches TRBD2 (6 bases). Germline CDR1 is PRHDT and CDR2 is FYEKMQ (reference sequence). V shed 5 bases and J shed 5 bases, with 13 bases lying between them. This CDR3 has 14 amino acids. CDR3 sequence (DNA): TGTGCCAGCAGCCGTGCCGGGAGCGACAATGAGCAGTTCTTC. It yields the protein CASSRAGSDNEQFF.

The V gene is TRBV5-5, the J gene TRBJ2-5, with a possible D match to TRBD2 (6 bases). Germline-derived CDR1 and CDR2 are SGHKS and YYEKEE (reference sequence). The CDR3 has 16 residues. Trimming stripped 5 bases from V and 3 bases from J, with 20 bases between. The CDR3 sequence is CASREPEWGEEETQYF. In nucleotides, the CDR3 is TGTGCCAGCAGGGAACCCGAGTGGGGGGAGGAAGAGACCCAGTACTTC.

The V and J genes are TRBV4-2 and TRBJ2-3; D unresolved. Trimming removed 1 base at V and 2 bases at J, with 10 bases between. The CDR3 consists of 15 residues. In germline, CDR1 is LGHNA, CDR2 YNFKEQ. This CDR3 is CASSQGALPTDTQYF. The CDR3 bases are TGTGCCAGCAGCCAAGGCGCACTACCCACAGATACGCAGTATTTT.

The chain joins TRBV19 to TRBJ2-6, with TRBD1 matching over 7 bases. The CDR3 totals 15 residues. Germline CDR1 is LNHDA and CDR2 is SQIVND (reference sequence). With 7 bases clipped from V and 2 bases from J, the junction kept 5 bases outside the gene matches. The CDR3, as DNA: TGTGCCAGTACCGCACAGGGGACTGGGGCCAACGTCCTGACTTTC. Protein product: CASTAQGTGANVLTF.

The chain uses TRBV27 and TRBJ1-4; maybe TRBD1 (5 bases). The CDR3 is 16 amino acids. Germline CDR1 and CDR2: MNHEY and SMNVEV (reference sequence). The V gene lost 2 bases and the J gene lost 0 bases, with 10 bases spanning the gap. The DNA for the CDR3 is TGTGCCAGCAGTTTAATTCCGGGGGCAACTAATGAAAAACTGTTTTTT. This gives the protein CASSLIPGATNEKLFF.